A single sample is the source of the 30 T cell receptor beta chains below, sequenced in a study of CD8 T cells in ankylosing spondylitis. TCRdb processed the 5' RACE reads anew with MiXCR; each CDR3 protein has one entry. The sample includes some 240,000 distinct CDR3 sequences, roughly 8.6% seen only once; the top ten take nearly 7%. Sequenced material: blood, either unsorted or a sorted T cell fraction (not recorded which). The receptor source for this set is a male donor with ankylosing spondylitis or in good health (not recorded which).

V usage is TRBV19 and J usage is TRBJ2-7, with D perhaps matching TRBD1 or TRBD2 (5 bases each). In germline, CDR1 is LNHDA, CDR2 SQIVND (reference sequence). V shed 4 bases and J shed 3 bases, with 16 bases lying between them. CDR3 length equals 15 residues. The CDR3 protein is CASSTTPRGIYEQYF. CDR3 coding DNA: TGTGCCAGTAGTACGACCCCACGGGGCATCTACGAGCAGTACTTC.

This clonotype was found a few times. CDR3 nucleotides: TGCAGTGCTAGGGGCGGCACCTTAGCGGGGTCGACCTACGAGCAGTACTTC. Residues: CSARGGTLAGSTYEQYF. The chain recombines TRBV20-1 with TRBJ2-7, with 8 bases matching TRBD2. Germline loops: CDR1 DFQATT, CDR2 SNEGSKA (reference sequence). V was clipped by 3 bases and J by 2 bases; unmatched bases: 15. This CDR3 spans 17 amino acids.

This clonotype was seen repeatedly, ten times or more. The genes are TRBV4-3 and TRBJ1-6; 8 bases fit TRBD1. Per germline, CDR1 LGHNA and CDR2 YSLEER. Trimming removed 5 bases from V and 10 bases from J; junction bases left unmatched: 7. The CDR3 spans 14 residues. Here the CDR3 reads CASSSRTGHSPLHF. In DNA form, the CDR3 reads TGCGCCAGCAGCTCCCGGACAGGGCACTCACCCCTCCACTTT.

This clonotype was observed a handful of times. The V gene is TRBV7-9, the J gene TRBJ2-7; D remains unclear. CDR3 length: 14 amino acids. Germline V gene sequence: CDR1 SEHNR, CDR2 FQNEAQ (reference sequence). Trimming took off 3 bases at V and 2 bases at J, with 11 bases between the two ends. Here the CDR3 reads CASSFSDRPYEQYF. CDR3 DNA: TGTGCCAGCAGCTTCTCCGACCGGCCCTACGAGCAGTACTTC.

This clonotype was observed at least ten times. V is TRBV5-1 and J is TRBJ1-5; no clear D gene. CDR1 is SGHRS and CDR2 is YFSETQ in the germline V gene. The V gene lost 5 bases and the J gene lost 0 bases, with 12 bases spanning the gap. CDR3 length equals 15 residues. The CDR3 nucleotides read TGCGCCAGCAGACCCCTCCCAAATAGCAATCAGCCCCAGCATTTT. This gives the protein CASRPLPNSNQPQHF.

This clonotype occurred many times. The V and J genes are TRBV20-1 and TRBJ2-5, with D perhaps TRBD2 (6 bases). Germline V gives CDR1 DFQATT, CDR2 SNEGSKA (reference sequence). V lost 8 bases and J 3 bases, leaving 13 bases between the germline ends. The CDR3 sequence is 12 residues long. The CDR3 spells CSLPIAEETQYF. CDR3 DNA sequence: TGCAGTCTCCCGATAGCGGAAGAGACCCAGTACTTC.

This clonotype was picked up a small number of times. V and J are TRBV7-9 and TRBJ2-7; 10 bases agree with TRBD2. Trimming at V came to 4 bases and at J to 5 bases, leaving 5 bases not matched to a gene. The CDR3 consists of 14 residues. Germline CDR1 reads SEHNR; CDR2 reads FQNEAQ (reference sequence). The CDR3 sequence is CASSSLAGVHEQYF. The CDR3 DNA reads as TGTGCCAGCAGCTCTCTAGCGGGAGTACACGAGCAGTACTTC.

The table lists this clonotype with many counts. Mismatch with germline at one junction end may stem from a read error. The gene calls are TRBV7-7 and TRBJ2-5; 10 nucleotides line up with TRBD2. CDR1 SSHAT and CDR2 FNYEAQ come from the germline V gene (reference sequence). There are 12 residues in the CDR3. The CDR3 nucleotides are TGTGCTAGCAGCTCTAGCGGGGGGACCCAGTACTTC. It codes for CASSSSGGTQYF. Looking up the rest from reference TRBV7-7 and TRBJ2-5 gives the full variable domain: GAGVSQSPRYKVTKRGQDVTLRCDPISSHATLYWYQQALGQGPEFLTYFNYEAQPDKSGLPSDRFSAERPEGSISTLTIQRTEQRDSAMYRCASSSSGGTQYFGPGTRLLVL.

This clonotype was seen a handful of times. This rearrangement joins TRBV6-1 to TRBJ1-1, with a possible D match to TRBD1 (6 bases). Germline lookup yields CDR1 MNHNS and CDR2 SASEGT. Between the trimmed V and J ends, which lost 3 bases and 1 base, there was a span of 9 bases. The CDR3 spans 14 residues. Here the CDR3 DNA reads TGTGCCAGCAGTGATCAGGGGTGGAACACTGAAGCTTTCTTT. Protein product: CASSDQGWNTEAFF.

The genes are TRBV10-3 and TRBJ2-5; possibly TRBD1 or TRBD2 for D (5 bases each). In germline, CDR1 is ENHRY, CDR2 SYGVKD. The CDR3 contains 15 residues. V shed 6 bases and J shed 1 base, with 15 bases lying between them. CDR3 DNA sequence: TGTGCCATCAGCGTTCTCGGGGCTCCCCAAGAGACCCAGTACTTC. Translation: CAISVLGAPQETQYF.

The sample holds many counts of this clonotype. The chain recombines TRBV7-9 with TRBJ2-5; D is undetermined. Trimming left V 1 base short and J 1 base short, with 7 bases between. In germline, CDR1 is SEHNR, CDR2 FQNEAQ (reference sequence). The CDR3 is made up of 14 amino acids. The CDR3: CASSLDAGQETQYF. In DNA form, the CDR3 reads TGTGCCAGCAGCTTAGATGCAGGCCAAGAGACCCAGTACTTC. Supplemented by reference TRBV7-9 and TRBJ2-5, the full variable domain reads DTGVSQNPRHKITKRGQNVTFRCDPISEHNRLYWYRQTLGQGPEFLTYFQNEAQLEKSRLLSDRFSAERPKGSFSTLEIQRTEQGDSAMYLCASSLDAGQETQYFGPGTRLLVL.

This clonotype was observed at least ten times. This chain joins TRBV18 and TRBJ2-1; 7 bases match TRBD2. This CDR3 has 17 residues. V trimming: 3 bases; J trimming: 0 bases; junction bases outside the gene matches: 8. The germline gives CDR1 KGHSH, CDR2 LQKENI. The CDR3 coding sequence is TGTGCCAGCTCACCGCGTGGGGGGGTTAGCTCCTACAATGAGCAGTTCTTC. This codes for CASSPRGGVSSYNEQFF.

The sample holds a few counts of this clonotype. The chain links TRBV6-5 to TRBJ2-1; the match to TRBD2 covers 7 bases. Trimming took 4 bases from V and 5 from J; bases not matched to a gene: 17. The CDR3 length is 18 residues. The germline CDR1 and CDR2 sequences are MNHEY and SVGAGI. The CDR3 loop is CASSSLDLAANPNNEQFF. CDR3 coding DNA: TGTGCCAGCAGTTCGCTGGACCTAGCGGCAAACCCAAACAATGAGCAGTTCTTC.

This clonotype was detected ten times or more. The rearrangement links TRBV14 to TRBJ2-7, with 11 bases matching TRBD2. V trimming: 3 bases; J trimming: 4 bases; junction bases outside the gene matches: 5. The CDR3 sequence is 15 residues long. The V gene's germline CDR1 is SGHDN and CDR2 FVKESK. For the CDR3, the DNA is TGTGCCAGCAGCCAGGGGACTAGCGGATTTTACGAGCAGTACTTC. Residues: CASSQGTSGFYEQYF. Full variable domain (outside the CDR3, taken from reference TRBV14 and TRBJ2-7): EAGVTQFPSHSVIEKGQTVTLRCDPISGHDNLYWYRRVMGKEIKFLLHFVKESKQDESGMPNNRFLAERTGGTYSTLKVQPAELEDSGVYFCASSQGTSGFYEQYFGPGTRLTVT.

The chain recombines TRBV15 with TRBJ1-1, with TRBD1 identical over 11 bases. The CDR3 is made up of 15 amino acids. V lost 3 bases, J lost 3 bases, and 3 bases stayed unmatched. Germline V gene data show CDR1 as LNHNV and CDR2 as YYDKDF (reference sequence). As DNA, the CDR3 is TGTGCCACCAGCAGGGACAGGGGGCACGACACTGAAGCTTTCTTT. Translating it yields CATSRDRGHDTEAFF.

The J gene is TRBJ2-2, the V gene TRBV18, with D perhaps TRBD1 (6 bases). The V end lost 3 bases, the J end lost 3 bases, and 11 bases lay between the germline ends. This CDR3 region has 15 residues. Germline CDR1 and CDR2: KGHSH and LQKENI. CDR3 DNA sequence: TGTGCCAGCTCACCCCAGGGGATGGACACCGGGGAGCTGTTTTTT. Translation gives CASSPQGMDTGELFF.

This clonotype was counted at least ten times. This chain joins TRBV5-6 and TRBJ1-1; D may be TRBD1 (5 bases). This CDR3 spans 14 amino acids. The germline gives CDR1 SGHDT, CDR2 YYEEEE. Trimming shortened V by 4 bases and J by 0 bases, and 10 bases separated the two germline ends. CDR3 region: CASSNDSLNTEAFF. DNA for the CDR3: TGTGCCAGCAGCAACGACAGTTTGAACACTGAAGCTTTCTTT.

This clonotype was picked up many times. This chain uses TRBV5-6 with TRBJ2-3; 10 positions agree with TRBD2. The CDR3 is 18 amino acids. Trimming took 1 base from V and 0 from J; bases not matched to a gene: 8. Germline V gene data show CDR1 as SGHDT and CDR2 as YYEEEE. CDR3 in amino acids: CASSLRASGGPSTDTQYF. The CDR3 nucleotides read TGTGCCAGCAGCTTGCGGGCTAGCGGGGGCCCTAGCACAGATACGCAGTATTTT.

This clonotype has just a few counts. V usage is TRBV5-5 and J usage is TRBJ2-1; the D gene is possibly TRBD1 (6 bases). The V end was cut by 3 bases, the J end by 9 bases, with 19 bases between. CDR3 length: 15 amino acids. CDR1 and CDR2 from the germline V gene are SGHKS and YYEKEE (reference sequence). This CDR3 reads CASSWSTGNGGEQFF. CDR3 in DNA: TGTGCCAGCAGCTGGAGTACAGGGAATGGTGGTGAGCAGTTCTTC.

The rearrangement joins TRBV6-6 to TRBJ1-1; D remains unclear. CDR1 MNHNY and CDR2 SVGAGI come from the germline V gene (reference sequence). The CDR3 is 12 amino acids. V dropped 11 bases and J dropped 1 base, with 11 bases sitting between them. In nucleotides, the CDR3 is TGTGCCTGTGGACGGACGAACACTGAAGCTTTCTTT. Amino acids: CACGRTNTEAFF.

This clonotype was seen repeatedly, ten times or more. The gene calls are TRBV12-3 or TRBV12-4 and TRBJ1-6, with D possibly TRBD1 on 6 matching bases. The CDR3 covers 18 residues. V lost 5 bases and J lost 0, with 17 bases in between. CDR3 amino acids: CASSPPRGPGSYNSPLHF. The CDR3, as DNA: TGTGCCAGCAGTCCCCCCAGGGGCCCTGGCTCCTATAATTCACCCCTCCACTTT.

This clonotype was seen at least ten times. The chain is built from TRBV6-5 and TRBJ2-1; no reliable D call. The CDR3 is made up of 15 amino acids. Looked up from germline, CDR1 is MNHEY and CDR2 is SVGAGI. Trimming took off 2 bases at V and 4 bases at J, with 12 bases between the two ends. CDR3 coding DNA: TGTGCCAGCAGTTACAAGGTTAGCTTATACAATGAGCAGTTCTTC. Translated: CASSYKVSLYNEQFF.

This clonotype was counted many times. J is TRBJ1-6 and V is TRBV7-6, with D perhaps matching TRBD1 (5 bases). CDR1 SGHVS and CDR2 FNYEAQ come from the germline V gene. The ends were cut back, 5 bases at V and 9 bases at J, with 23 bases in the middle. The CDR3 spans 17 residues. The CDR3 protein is CASSPLLGGASFSPLHF. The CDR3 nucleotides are TGTGCCAGCAGCCCGCTATTGGGAGGGGCGTCTTTTTCACCCCTCCACTTT.

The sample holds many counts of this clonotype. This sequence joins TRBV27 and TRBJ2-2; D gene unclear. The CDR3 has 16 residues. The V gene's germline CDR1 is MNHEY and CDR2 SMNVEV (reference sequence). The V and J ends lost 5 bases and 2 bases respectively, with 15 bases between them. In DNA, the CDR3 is TGTGCCAGCAGTCGGACCCTTGGGGTTAACACCGGGGAGCTGTTTTTT. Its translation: CASSRTLGVNTGELFF.

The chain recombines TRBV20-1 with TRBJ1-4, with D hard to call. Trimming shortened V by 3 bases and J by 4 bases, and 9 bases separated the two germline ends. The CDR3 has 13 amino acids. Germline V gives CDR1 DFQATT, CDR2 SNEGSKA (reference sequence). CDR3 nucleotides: TGCAGTGCTAGTCGGCGGGGTAATGAAAAACTGTTTTTT. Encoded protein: CSASRRGNEKLFF.

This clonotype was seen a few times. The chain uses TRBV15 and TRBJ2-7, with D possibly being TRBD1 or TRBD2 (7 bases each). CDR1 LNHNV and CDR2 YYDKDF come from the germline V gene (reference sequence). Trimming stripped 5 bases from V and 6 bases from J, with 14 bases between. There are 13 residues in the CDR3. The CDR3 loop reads CATSQGGVGEQYF. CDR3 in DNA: TGTGCCACCAGCCAGGGGGGGGTGGGCGAGCAGTACTTC. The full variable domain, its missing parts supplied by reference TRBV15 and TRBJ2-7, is DAMVIQNPRYQVTQFGKPVTLSCSQTLNHNVMYWYQQKSSQAPKLLFHYYDKDFNNEADTPDNFQSRRPNTSFCFLDIRSPGLGDTAMYLCATSQGGVGEQYFGPGTRLTVT.

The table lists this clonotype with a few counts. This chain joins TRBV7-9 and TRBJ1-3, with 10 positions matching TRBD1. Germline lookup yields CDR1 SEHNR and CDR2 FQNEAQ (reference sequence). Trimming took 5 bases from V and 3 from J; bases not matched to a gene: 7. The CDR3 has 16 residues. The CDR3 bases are TGTGCCAGCAGCCCGACGACAGGGGGCATTGGAAACACCATATATTTT. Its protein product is CASSPTTGGIGNTIYF.

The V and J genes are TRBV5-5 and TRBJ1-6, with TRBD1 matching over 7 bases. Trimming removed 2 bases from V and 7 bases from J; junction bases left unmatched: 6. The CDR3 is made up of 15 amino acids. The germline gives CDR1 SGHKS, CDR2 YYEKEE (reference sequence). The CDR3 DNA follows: TGTGCCAGCAGCTTAGTGGGACAGTACAATTCACCCCTCCACTTT. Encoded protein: CASSLVGQYNSPLHF.

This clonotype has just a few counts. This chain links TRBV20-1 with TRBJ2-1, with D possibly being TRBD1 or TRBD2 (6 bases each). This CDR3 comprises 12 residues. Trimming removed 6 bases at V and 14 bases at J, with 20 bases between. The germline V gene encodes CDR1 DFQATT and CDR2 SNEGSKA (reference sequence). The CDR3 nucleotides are TGCAGTGCCAAGGGGGGACCCCTTGGGGAGTTCTTC. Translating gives CSAKGGPLGEFF.

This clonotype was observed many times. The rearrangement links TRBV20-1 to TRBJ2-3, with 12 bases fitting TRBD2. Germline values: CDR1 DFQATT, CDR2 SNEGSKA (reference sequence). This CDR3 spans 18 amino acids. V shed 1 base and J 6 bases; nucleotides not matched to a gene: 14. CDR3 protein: CSARAAHLAGGPRDTQYF. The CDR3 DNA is TGCAGTGCTAGAGCTGCCCACCTAGCGGGGGGGCCCAGGGATACGCAGTATTTT.